This record covers a single T cell receptor (beta chain). Its antigen is unknown. This entry comes from a study of shared clonotypes between healthy human individuals. General study points: Naive CD4 clonotype sharing across several donors was roughly 5%.

Libraries were prepared by immunoSEQ multiplex PCR; TCRdb keeps only in-frame clonotypes and omits some of them. Here the sample spans approximately 340,000 clones, 73% being singletons. The J segment lost 2 bases and the V segment lost 2 bases, leaving 5 bases of the junction unmatched. There are 15 residues in the CDR3. Germline assignment: CDR1 SGHRS and CDR2 YFSETQ. The receptor's source is a man between 25 and 39 years old in good health. V usage is TRBV5-1 and J usage is TRBJ2-5, with 8 bases lining up with TRBD1. Sequenced: memory CD4+ T cells sorted from blood. Subset meaning: CD45RA-negative fraction. The CDR3: CASSFGGTGQETQYF. CDR3 nucleotide sequence: TGCGCCAGCAGCTTTGGGGGGACAGGACAAGAGACCCAGTACTTC.